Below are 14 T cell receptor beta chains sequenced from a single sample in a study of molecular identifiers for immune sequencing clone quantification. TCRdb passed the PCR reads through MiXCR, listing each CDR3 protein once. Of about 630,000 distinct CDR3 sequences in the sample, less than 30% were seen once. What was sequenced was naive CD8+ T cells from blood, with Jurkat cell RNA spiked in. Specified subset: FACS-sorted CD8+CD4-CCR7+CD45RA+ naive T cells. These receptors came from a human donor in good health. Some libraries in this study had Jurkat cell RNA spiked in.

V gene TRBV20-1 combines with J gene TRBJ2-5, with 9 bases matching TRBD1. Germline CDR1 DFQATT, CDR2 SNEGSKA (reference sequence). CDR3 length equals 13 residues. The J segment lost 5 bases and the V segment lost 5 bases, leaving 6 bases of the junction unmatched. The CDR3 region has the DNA TGCAGTGCTCCACAGGGGGCGGAGGAGACCCAGTACTTC. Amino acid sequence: CSAPQGAEETQYF.

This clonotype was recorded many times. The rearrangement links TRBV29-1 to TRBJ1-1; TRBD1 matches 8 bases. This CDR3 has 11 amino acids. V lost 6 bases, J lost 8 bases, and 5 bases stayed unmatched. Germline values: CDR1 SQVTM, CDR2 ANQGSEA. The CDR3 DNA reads TGCAGCGTAGACGACAGGGGAGAAGCTTTCTTT. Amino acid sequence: CSVDDRGEAFF. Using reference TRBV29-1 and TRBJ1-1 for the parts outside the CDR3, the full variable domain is SAVISQKPSRDICQRGTSLTIQCQVDSQVTMMFWYRQQPGQSLTLIATANQGSEATYESGFVIDKFPISRPNLTFSTLTVSNMSPEDSSIYLCSVDDRGEAFFGQGTRLTVV.

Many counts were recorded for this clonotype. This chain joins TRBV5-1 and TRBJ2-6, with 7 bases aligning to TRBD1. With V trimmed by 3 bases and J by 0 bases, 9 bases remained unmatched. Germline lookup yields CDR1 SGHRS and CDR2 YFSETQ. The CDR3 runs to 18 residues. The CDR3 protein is CASSSGQVPSSGANVLTF. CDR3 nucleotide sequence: TGCGCCAGCAGCTCTGGACAGGTGCCGAGCTCTGGGGCCAACGTCCTGACTTTC.

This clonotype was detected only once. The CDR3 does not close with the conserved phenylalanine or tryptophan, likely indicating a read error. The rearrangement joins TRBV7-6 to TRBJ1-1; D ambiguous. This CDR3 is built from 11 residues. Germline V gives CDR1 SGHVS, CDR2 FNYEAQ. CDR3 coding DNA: TGTGCTAGCAGCTTGGGTGGTGAAGCTTTCTCT. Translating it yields CASSLGGEAFS.

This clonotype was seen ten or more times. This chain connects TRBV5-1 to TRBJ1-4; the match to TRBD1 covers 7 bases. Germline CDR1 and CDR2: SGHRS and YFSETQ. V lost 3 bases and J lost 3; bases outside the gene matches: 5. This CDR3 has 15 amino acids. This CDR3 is CASSWDRSSNEKLFF. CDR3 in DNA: TGCGCCAGCAGCTGGGACAGAAGTTCTAATGAAAAACTGTTTTTT.

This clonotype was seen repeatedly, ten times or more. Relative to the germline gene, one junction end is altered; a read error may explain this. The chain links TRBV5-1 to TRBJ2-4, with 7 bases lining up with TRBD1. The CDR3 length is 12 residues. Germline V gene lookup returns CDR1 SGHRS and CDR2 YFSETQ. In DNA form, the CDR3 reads TGCGCCAGCAGCTTCGAGACAGGGTCGGAGGTCTTC. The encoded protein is CASSFETGSEVF.

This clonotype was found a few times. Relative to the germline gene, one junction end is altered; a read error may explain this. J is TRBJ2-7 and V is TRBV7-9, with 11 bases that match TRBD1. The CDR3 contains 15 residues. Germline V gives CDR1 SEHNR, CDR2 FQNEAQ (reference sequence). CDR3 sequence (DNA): TGTGCCAGCAGCCCCGGACAGGGGGCGGGCTACGCGCAGTACTTC. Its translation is CASSPGQGAGYAQYF.

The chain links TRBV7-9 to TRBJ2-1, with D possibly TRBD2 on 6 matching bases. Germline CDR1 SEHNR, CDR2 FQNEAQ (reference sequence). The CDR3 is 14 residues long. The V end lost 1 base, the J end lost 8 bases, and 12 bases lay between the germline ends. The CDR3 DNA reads TGTGCCAGCAGCTTAGTAACTAGCCCCCATGAGCAGTTCTTC. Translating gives CASSLVTSPHEQFF.

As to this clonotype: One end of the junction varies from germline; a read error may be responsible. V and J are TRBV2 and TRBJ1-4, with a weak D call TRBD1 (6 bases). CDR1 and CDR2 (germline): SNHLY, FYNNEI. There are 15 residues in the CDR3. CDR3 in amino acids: CASSSHREVDEKRFF. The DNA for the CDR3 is TGTGCCAGCAGTTCACACAGGGAGGTGGATGAAAAACGGTTTTTT.

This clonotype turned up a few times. The CDR3 nucleotides are TGTGCCAGCAGATCGAGCGGGGGGAGGGCAGATACGCAGTATTTT. It translates to CASRSSGGRADTQYF. This chain uses TRBV7-8 with TRBJ2-3; 9 positions match TRBD2. CDR1 is SGHVS, CDR2 FQNEAQ, per germline. J was trimmed by 4 bases and V by 6 bases; bases with no gene match: 8. The CDR3 spans 15 residues.

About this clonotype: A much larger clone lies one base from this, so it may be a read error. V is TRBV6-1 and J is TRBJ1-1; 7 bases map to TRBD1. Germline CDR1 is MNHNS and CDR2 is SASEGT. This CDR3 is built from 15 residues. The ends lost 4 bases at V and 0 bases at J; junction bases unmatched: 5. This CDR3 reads CASSVFRGMNTEAFF. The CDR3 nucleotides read TGTGCCAGCAGTGTATTCAGGGGGATGAACACTGAAGCTTTCTTT.

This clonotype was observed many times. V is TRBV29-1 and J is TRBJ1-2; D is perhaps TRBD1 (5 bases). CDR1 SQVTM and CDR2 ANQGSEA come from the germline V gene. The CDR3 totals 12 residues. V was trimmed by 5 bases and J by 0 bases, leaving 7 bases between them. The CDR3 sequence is CSVPGPNYGYTF. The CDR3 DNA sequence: TGCAGCGTTCCAGGGCCTAACTATGGCTACACCTTC. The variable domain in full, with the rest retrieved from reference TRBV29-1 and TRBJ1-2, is SAVISQKPSRDICQRGTSLTIQCQVDSQVTMMFWYRQQPGQSLTLIATANQGSEATYESGFVIDKFPISRPNLTFSTLTVSNMSPEDSSIYLCSVPGPNYGYTFGSGTRLTVV.

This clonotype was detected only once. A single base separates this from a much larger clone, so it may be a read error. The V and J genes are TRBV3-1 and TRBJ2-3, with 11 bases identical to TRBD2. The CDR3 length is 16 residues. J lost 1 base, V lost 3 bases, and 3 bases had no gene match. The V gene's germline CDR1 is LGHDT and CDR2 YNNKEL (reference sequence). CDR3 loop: CASSHLAGGRTDTQYF. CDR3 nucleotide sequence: TGTGCCAGCAGCCATCTAGCGGGGGGCCGCACAGATACGCAGTATTTT.

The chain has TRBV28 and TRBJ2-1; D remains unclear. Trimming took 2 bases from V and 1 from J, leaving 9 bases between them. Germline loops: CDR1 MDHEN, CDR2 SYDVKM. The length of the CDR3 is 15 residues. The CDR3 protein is CASSLPGPSYNEQFF. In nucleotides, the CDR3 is TGTGCCAGCAGTTTACCAGGTCCTTCCTACAATGAGCAGTTCTTC.